This entry is about one T cell receptor beta chain. Its binding antigen is unknown. Base qualities are not provided; no much larger clone lies one nucleotide away. The CDR3 regions of human TCRbeta chains were subjected to immunosequencing. The study's own analysis went as follows. Repertoire TCRs were checked for matches against a reference library of SARS-CoV-2-specific TCRs that had been generated using the MIRA antigen-specificity platform. Breadth meant the fraction of unique TCRs that were SARS-CoV-2-associated, whereas depth meant the fraction of total T cells that were SARS-CoV-2-associated. Each spike-specific TCR was assigned to its reactive spike region and to a CD4 or CD8 class using the MIRA data. Log10-transformed breadth and depth values were compared by one-way ANOVA with Sidak's multiple comparisons tests. In its TCRdb copy, this immuneACCESS table keeps in-frame sequences only and misses some clones. Where compared with another copy, unresolved V genes explain less than half of these, and the others have no known cause. V, J and clone size derive from that table, while D and trimming were established from the DNA sequence. Recorded for this sample are around 130,000 clones; 90% to 95% of them occurred a single time. 2.8% of the sample goes to the ten largest clones.

This sample stems from a study of T cell responses to AZD1222 COVID-19 vaccine listed by TCRdb under 2021. For the wider study: Because spike-specific TCR depth and breadth did not differ between the two schedules, AZD1222 recipients who got a second dose at roughly 4 weeks were pooled with those who got a second dose at roughly 12 weeks. TCR sequencing covered some 250 trial participants: 200 to 220 given two doses of AZD1222 and approximately 25 given two doses of MenACWY control vaccine. Trial participants were enrolled by age into 18-55, 56-69 and 70-plus year subgroups, with about 150, 27 and 61 TCR-sequenced participants respectively.

Results and caveats for the whole study, not just this receptor: Conclusions about previously exposed vaccinees are limited because only six or seven AZD1222 recipients were SARS-CoV-2 seropositive at baseline. Participants were mostly white British and included more females than males, and it was suggested by the authors that clonal diversity may have been underestimated. A significant rise in spike-specific TCR breadth and depth was observed after two AZD1222 doses relative to day 0 and relative to MenACWY recipients. Because no day 14 peak-response samples were available, repertoires were characterized only after the peak T cell response. The whole spike protein was spanned by vaccine-associated CD4 TCRs, and dominant responses were seen in regions 160-218 and 743-854. In the small 56-69-year group, the increase in depth fell short of significance, most likely because of low power. Reportedly, almost half of the unique spike-specific TCRs recognized epitopes lying outside the regions that are mutated in the B.1.351 and B.1.1.7 variants.

The time point label on this specimen signifies: baseline before first vaccination. Vaccinee samples came from UK trials COV001 and COV002, including a single-blind randomized controlled phase 2/3 trial of AZD1222 (ChAdOx1 nCoV-19) in healthy adults. For TCRbeta chain sequencing, PBMC samples were collected from trial participants at day 0 and at day 28 after the second dose. CDR1 and CDR2, per the germline V gene (reference sequence), are MNHEY and SMNVEV. Trimming at the junction amounts to 4 bases on V and 4 bases on J, and the germline ends lie 8 bases apart. From its cysteine to its phenylalanine, the CDR3 spans 13 amino acids. Left in the record is the CDR3 DNA by itself, 39 bases read in frame from the first base.

The sequencing here drew on peripheral blood, taken on day 0 of AZD1222 vaccination. This receptor was obtained from an adult in good health. The rearrangement combines TRBV27 with TRBJ2-1; no D segment can be confidently identified. CDR3 sequence: CASSWGPYNEQFF. Here is the DNA: TGTGCCAGCAGTTGGGGTCCGTACAATGAGCAGTTCTTC.